The next 27 T cell receptor beta chains were all read from a single sample in a study of CD8 T cells in Susac syndrome. Reverse transcription of roughly 0.5 to 1 ug RNA was carried out with random hexamers. MiXCR, applied by TCRdb to the immunoSEQ multiplex PCR reads, yields one record per CDR3 protein. The sample consists of some 120,000 distinct CDR3 sequences, 90% to 95% of them appearing once. The sample was CD4+ T cells from PBMCs. The origin of the receptors is a human donor in good health.

This chain uses TRBV2 with TRBJ2-2, with D perhaps TRBD1 (6 bases). The CDR3 extends over 16 amino acids. V shed 6 bases and J shed 0 bases, with 14 bases lying between them. CDR1 and CDR2 (germline): SNHLY, FYNNEI. The CDR3 region is CASSLQGPANTGELFF. The DNA of the CDR3 is TGTGCCAGCAGCCTACAGGGACCCGCGAACACCGGGGAGCTGTTTTTT.

This chain links TRBV5-1 with TRBJ2-2; TRBD1 is a possible D gene (5 bases). Germline values: CDR1 SGHRS, CDR2 YFSETQ. The CDR3 sequence is 14 residues long. V was cut by 1 base and J by 7 bases, with 11 bases left in between. For the CDR3, the DNA is TGCGCCAGCAGCTTGTACGAAGGGGACGGGGAGCTGTTTTTT. Amino acids: CASSLYEGDGELFF.

V gene TRBV19 combines with J gene TRBJ1-5; D is perhaps TRBD1 (5 bases). Germline CDR1 reads LNHDA; CDR2 reads SQIVND (reference sequence). Trimming removed 5 bases from V and 5 bases from J, with 19 bases in between. This CDR3 is 16 amino acids long. The CDR3 region is CASSFRLGGTHQPQHF. The CDR3, as DNA: TGTGCCAGTAGTTTCAGGCTTGGGGGAACACATCAGCCCCAGCATTTT.

The CDR3 is CSVRPGQGNEKLFF. The CDR3 DNA follows: TGCAGCGTTCGCCCGGGACAGGGGAATGAAAAACTGTTTTTT. The V and J genes are TRBV29-1 and TRBJ1-4, with 10 bases fitting TRBD1. This CDR3 comprises 14 residues. V dropped 5 bases and J dropped 5; count of bases not matched to a gene: 5. CDR1 and CDR2 (germline): SQVTM, ANQGSEA.

CDR3 nucleotides: TGCGCCAGCAGCTTAGGCGGGGGCGAAGGGGCCAACGTCCTGACTTTC. Translated, it gives CASSLGGGEGANVLTF. The chain links TRBV5-1 to TRBJ2-6; D perhaps matches TRBD2 (7 bases). CDR3 length: 16 residues. Trimming took 2 bases from V and 4 from J, leaving 13 bases between them. CDR1 and CDR2 from the germline V gene are SGHRS and YFSETQ.

This chain links TRBV7-9 with TRBJ2-5; possible D gene TRBD2, 6 bases. V was pared by 3 bases and J by 5 bases, with 19 bases between. The CDR3 sequence is 16 residues long. Germline V CDR1 and CDR2: SEHNR, FQNEAQ (reference sequence). The CDR3 DNA follows: TGTGCCAGCAGCTTGAGGGGTGGGACTGGCGGGGAGACCCAGTACTTC. It encodes CASSLRGGTGGETQYF.

Worth noting for this clonotype: This CDR3 is missing its conserved last phenylalanine or tryptophan, likely due to a read error. The DNA is left out, because the CDR3 cannot be placed on it with certainty; the CDR3 is given as TCRdb lists it. This sequence joins TRBV5-1 and TRBJ2-5; the DNA was not used to check the table's D call, TRBD2. The CDR3 sequence runs 15 residues, both termini included. Germline V gene lookup returns CDR1 SGHRS and CDR2 YFSETQ. This chain's CDR3 is CASSLAGRLVGDPVL.

The rearrangement links TRBV9 to TRBJ2-1; no reliable D call. This CDR3 has 15 residues. The germline gives CDR1 SGDLS, CDR2 YYNGEE. V lost 0 bases and J 3 bases, leaving 10 bases between the germline ends. As DNA, the CDR3 is TGTGCCAGCAGCGTAGTCAGCCGCGTCTACAATGAGCAGTTCTTC. It is translated as CASSVVSRVYNEQFF.

The chain carries TRBV5-1 and TRBJ2-7; the D gene is possibly TRBD2 (5 bases). The germline V gene encodes CDR1 SGHRS and CDR2 YFSETQ. V lost 1 base, J lost 1 base, and 6 bases lay in between. This CDR3 contains 13 residues. The CDR3 region has the DNA TGCGCCAGCAGCTTGCAGCGGTCCTACGAGCAGTACTTC. Residues: CASSLQRSYEQYF.

The J gene is TRBJ2-7, the V gene TRBV28; no firm D call. CDR1 is MDHEN, CDR2 SYDVKM, per germline. Deletions cut 2 bases from V and 7 bases from J, with 6 bases between. This CDR3 comprises 11 residues. CDR3 sequence reads: CASSLAAEQYF. For the CDR3, the DNA is TGTGCCAGCAGTTTAGCGGCAGAGCAGTACTTC.

The chain is built from TRBV3-1 and TRBJ2-2; 8 bases are shared with TRBD2. The CDR3 has 13 amino acids. The germline V gene encodes CDR1 LGHDT and CDR2 YNNKEL (reference sequence). Trimming at V came to 8 bases and at J to 4 bases, leaving 3 bases not matched to a gene. The CDR3 region is CASYGGGTGELFF. The CDR3, as DNA: TGTGCCAGCTACGGGGGGGGCACCGGGGAGCTGTTTTTT.

The gene calls are TRBV28 and TRBJ1-4; D is unclear. Trimming removed 4 bases from V and 8 bases from J, with 8 bases in between. Germline values: CDR1 MDHEN, CDR2 SYDVKM. The CDR3 contains 12 residues. CDR3 amino acids: CASSSPGEKLFF. As DNA, the CDR3 is TGTGCCAGCAGTTCCCCTGGCGAAAAACTGTTTTTT.

The V gene is TRBV7-9, the J gene TRBJ1-1; D is possibly TRBD1 (6 bases). The V end was cut by 7 bases, the J end by 2 bases, with 17 bases between. Looked up from germline, CDR1 is SEHNR and CDR2 is FQNEAQ (reference sequence). CDR3 length: 15 amino acids. CDR3 amino acids: CASTSTGASNTEAFF. CDR3 coding DNA: TGTGCCAGCACTTCTACGGGGGCATCTAACACTGAAGCTTTCTTT.

The chain couples TRBV7-2 to TRBJ2-2, with 7 bases identical to TRBD1. CDR1 is SGHTA and CDR2 is FQGNSA in the germline V gene. The CDR3 consists of 16 residues. V gave up 5 bases and J gave up 1 base; unmatched junction bases: 7. The CDR3 DNA reads TGTGCCAGCAGCCTGACTGGGACAGTGAACACCGGGGAGCTGTTTTTT. It specifies CASSLTGTVNTGELFF.

The chain employs TRBV5-8 and TRBJ1-1, with D uncertain. This CDR3 has 13 amino acids. Germline V CDR1 and CDR2: SGHTS, YDEGEE. The germline V and J ends were trimmed by 2 bases and 1 base, with 6 bases remaining between them. Written as DNA, the CDR3 is TGTGCCAGCAGCTTCGACAAGAACACTGAAGCTTTCTTT. This sequence encodes CASSFDKNTEAFF.

The J gene is TRBJ2-2, the V gene TRBV10-2; D gene ambiguous. The V end lost 5 bases, the J end lost 5 bases, and 9 bases lay between the germline ends. The V gene's germline CDR1 is WSHSY and CDR2 SAAADI. This CDR3 is 13 amino acids long. CDR3 sequence (DNA): TGCGCCAGCAGTAGCCTCTTGACCGGGGAGCTGTTTTTT. Protein: CASSSLLTGELFF.

The CDR3 reads CSAATGTSGVYEQFF. DNA for the CDR3: TGCAGTGCTGCTACCGGGACTAGCGGGGTTTATGAGCAGTTCTTC. The chain has TRBV20-1 and TRBJ2-1; 13 bases align to TRBD2. The CDR3 covers 15 residues. Germline V gives CDR1 DFQATT, CDR2 SNEGSKA (reference sequence). Trimming took 5 bases from V and 8 from J; bases not matched to a gene: 9.

The count of this clonotype is one. This chain uses TRBV3-1 with TRBJ2-7, with D possibly matching TRBD1 (5 bases). V lost 1 base and J 2 bases, leaving 9 bases between the germline ends. Germline CDR1 LGHDT, CDR2 YNNKEL (reference sequence). This CDR3 is 14 amino acids long. The CDR3 nucleotides are TGTGCCAGCAGCCAAGCAGGGATAGCCTACGAGCAGTACTTC. The encoded protein is CASSQAGIAYEQYF.

V and J are TRBV27 and TRBJ1-2; the D is unclear. The CDR3 is 14 residues long. V lost 3 bases and J 7 bases, leaving 15 bases between the germline ends. Germline lookup yields CDR1 MNHEY and CDR2 SMNVEV (reference sequence). This chain's CDR3 is CASSFRGGVGGYTF. The CDR3 region has the DNA TGTGCCAGCAGTTTTCGAGGCGGGGTCGGTGGCTACACCTTC.

This chain joins TRBV12-3 or TRBV12-4 and TRBJ2-2; 8 bases line up with TRBD2. This CDR3 region has 14 residues. Losses at the gene ends were 6 bases for V and 3 bases for J; bases not matched to a gene: 3. The chain's CDR3 is CASRRAGDTGELFF. The CDR3 DNA reads TGTGCCAGCAGGCGAGCGGGAGACACCGGGGAGCTGTTTTTT.

The V and J genes are TRBV10-3 and TRBJ2-5; D is possibly TRBD2 (6 bases). The CDR3 has 15 amino acids. Between the trimmed V and J ends, which lost 1 base and 3 bases, there was a span of 12 bases. Germline V gene lookup returns CDR1 ENHRY and CDR2 SYGVKD. The CDR3 sequence: CAISEWGTGEETQYF. CDR3 DNA sequence: TGTGCCATCAGTGAGTGGGGGACTGGGGAAGAGACCCAGTACTTC.

This chain connects TRBV7-2 to TRBJ2-1, with a tentative D call TRBD2 (5 bases). This CDR3 spans 14 amino acids. Germline V gene data show CDR1 as SGHTA and CDR2 as FQGNSA. Trimming removed 4 bases at V and 7 bases at J, with 14 bases between. The CDR3 sequence: CASSSPRGRNEQFF. The DNA for the CDR3 is TGTGCCAGCAGCTCACCCCGGGGTCGGAATGAGCAGTTCTTC.

This chain connects TRBV7-9 to TRBJ1-1; tentative D call: TRBD1 (5 bases). Germline V gene sequence: CDR1 SEHNR, CDR2 FQNEAQ (reference sequence). There are 15 residues in the CDR3. V dropped 5 bases and J dropped 4 bases, with 17 bases sitting between them. CDR3: CASSPEGSLGTEAFF. As DNA, the CDR3 is TGTGCCAGCAGCCCTGAGGGGTCATTGGGCACTGAAGCTTTCTTT.

The gene calls are TRBV6-1 and TRBJ2-1; possible D gene TRBD1, 6 bases. CDR1 MNHNS and CDR2 SASEGT come from the germline V gene. CDR3 length equals 16 residues. V lost 5 bases to trimming and J lost 8 bases, with 22 bases between them. The CDR3: CASSTTTRGFNYEQFF. The CDR3 coding sequence is TGTGCCAGCAGTACCACCACCAGGGGATTTAACTATGAGCAGTTCTTC.

This chain uses TRBV12-3 or TRBV12-4 with TRBJ2-1, with D hard to call. The CDR3 runs 14 residues. The V gene lost 6 bases and the J gene lost 0 bases, with 9 bases spanning the gap. The CDR3 here is CASSIIGSYNEQFF. The CDR3, as DNA: TGTGCCAGCAGCATCATAGGCTCCTACAATGAGCAGTTCTTC.

This chain links TRBV6-5 with TRBJ2-1; TRBD1 is a possible D gene (6 bases). This CDR3 region has 15 residues. Germline values: CDR1 MNHEY, CDR2 SVGAGI. The V gene lost 6 bases and the J gene lost 2 bases, with 14 bases spanning the gap. CDR3 region: CASRPDRDPYNEQFF. CDR3 bases: TGTGCCAGCAGGCCGGACAGAGATCCCTACAATGAGCAGTTCTTC.

This CDR3 reads CAISGAGMETQYF. CDR3 bases: TGTGCCATCAGTGGGGCAGGGATGGAGACCCAGTACTTC. The gene calls are TRBV10-3 and TRBJ2-5; possible D gene TRBD1, 5 bases. V was shortened by 4 bases and J by 5 bases, with 11 bases between the two germline ends. CDR3 length: 13 residues. The V gene's germline CDR1 is ENHRY and CDR2 SYGVKD.